This TCR beta chain was recovered during a study of OX40 agonist ivuxolimab in advanced cancers. The overall study: Partial responses occurred in Three dose-escalation patients, one with hepatocellular carcinoma and two with cutaneous melanoma.

Data came from immunoSEQ multiplex PCR; TCRdb stores just in-frame clones and leaves some out. The data contain around 150,000 clones, 94% of them singletons. The CDR3 length is 13 residues. Deletions cut 3 bases from V and 2 bases from J, with 8 bases between. Germline V gives CDR1 LNHDA, CDR2 SQIVND (reference sequence). The input for sequencing was CD4+ or CD8+ T cells sorted from blood, taken in a trial of the OX40 agonist ivuxolimab. The chain joins TRBV19 to TRBJ2-7; D is unclear. The receptor comes from an adult with an advanced solid tumor such as melanoma, head and neck, liver or kidney cancer. The CDR3 loop reads CASSISPTYEQYF. The CDR3 DNA sequence: TGTGCCAGTAGTATCAGTCCCACCTACGAGCAGTACTTC.